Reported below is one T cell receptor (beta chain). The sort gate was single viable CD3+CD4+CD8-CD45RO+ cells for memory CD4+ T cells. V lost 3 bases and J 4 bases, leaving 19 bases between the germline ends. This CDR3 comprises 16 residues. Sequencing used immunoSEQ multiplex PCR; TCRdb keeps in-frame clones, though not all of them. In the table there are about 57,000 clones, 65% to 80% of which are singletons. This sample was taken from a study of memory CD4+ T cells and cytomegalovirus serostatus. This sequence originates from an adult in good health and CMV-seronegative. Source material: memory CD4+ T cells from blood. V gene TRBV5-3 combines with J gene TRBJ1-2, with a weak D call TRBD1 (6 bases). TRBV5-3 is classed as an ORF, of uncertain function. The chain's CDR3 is CARSWQSNGTLYGYTF. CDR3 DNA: TGTGCCAGAAGCTGGCAATCTAACGGGACACTCTATGGCTACACCTTC.